Listed below are T cell receptor beta chains from one sample, sequenced in a study of PD-1 blockade in classical Hodgkin lymphoma. Only in-frame clones appear in the TCRdb table, and some are missing; sequencing was by immunoSEQ multiplex PCR. Of tens of thousands of clones listed, 85% to 95% were seen once; the top ten hold roughly 2.6%. The sample comprised peripheral blood mononuclear cells (PBMCs). The receptors were gathered from a human donor with classical Hodgkin lymphoma. Both conserved end residues are part of each CDR3. The D gene is left open where the match is weak. Clone size, where shown, is once, few, many, or a class for clones that have expanded.

V: TRBV29-1
D: TRBD1
size: -
J: TRBJ2-5
DNA: TGCAGCGTCGACAGGGACCAAGAGACCCAGTACTTC
CDR3: CSVDRDQETQYF

V: TRBV7-9
D: TRBD2
size: -
J: TRBJ2-5
DNA: TGTGCCAGCAGCTTTAACCCGAGTATAGCGGGGCAAGAGACCCAGTACTTC
CDR3: CASSFNPSIAGQETQYF

V: TRBV9
D: TRBD1
size: -
J: TRBJ2-7
DNA: TGTGCCAGCAGCGTTTCGGGACAGGGGACCTACGAGCAGTACTTC
CDR3: CASSVSGQGTYEQYF

V: TRBV5-1
D: -
size: -
J: TRBJ2-1
DNA: TGCGCCAGCAGCCCGGACTTACACTACAATGAGCAGTTCTTC
CDR3: CASSPDLHYNEQFF

V: TRBV5-1
D: TRBD2
size: -
J: TRBJ2-2
DNA: TGCGCCAGCAGCACAGGACTAGCAGGGACCGGGGAGCTGTTTTTT
CDR3: CASSTGLAGTGELFF

V: TRBV28
D: -
size: once
J: TRBJ1-1
DNA: TGTGCCTTAACAACGCAGGGATTGAACACTGAAGCTTTCTTT
CDR3: CALTTQGLNTEAFF

V: TRBV5-1
D: -
size: -
J: TRBJ2-2
DNA: TGCGCCAGCAGCTTGGAGACGTCATACGGGGAGCTGTTTTTT
CDR3: CASSLETSYGELFF

V: TRBV6-5
D: -
size: -
J: TRBJ2-7
DNA: TGTGCCAGCAGTTACTCAGGGCCCCAAAGCTCCTACGAGCAGTACTTC
CDR3: CASSYSGPQSSYEQYF

V: TRBV11-2
D: -
size: -
J: TRBJ1-5
DNA: TGTGCCAGCAGCTTAGTTGGTAGACGGGATCAGCCCCAGCATTTT
CDR3: CASSLVGRRDQPQHF

V: TRBV7-3
D: -
size: -
J: TRBJ1-1
DNA: TGTGCCAGCAGACCCGACAGTTTTTACACTGAAGCTTTCTTT
CDR3: CASRPDSFYTEAFF

V: TRBV2
D: -
size: -
J: TRBJ1-2
DNA: TGTGCCAGCAGGGGAATAGGGGATGGCTACACCTTC
CDR3: CASRGIGDGYTF

V: TRBV13
D: TRBD1
size: -
J: TRBJ2-3
DNA: TGTGCCAGCAGGCTCAGGGGGCGAAGCACAGATACGCAGTATTTT
CDR3: CASRLRGRSTDTQYF

V: TRBV5-1
D: -
size: -
J: TRBJ2-2
DNA: TGCGCCAGCAGGACCGGGACAACAAACACCGGGGAGCTGTTTTTT
CDR3: CASRTGTTNTGELFF

V: TRBV7-2
D: -
size: -
J: TRBJ1-5
DNA: TGTGCCAGCAGCCCCCAGGGCCTGCTGCATAATCAGCCCCAGCATTTT
CDR3: CASSPQGLLHNQPQHF

V: TRBV11-2
D: TRBD2
size: -
J: TRBJ2-3
DNA: TGTGCCAGCAGCTTAGGGGTTAGCGGGGGCCCCACAGATACGCAGTATTTT
CDR3: CASSLGVSGGPTDTQYF